The source of this T cell receptor (beta chain) is a study of cytomegalovirus exposure and HLA in healthy donors. This PCR relied on a set of 60 Vbeta primers and 13 Jbeta primers. Repertoires were generated with immunoSEQ multiplex PCR, while TCRdb's copy carries only in-frame clones and drops some. The sample yields about 130,000 clones, roughly 78% seen once. The CDR3 covers 16 residues. On this clone itself: Its antigen remains unknown.

Study results and limitations: Being productive about 90% or about 30% of the time was typical of most TCR beta V segments in an earlier analysis. Another analysis was done later, and it associated around 17,000 TCR beta sequences with HLA alleles at 0.05 false discovery rate.

This rearrangement joins TRBV21-1 to TRBJ2-4; the table's D call TRBD2 went unverified against the DNA. TRBV21-1 is given as a pseudogene. The clonotype comes from a man younger than 40 in good health and CMV-seronegative. Material for sequencing was PBMCs. The CDR3 is CASSNTGGAKGNIQYF. Here the CDR3 DNA reads TGTGCCAGCAGCAATACGGGGGGGGCCAAGGGAAACATTCAGTACTTC.